The rows below give T cell receptor beta chains drawn from one sample of a study of CD8+ T cells in alopecia areata. Produced via immunoSEQ multiplex PCR; TCRdb's table is partial and in-frame only. Among approximately 160,000 clones listed, approximately 62% were seen once. The source was CD4+ T cells sorted from blood, collected at week 24, from a patient treated with tofacitinib. These receptors were obtained from a human donor with alopecia areata. The CDR3 runs from the conserved cysteine through the conserved F or W. D genes are given only for firm matches. Where a row states a size, it is once, few, many or the class of an expanded clone; other rows omit it.

TRBV5-1,NA,NA,TRBJ1-2,CASSLVVTEGYTF,TGCGCCAGCAGCTTGGTCGTCACGGAAGGCTACACCTTC
TRBV7-2,TRBD2,once,TRBJ2-7,CATGTSVLEQYF,TGTGCCACCGGGACTAGCGTTCTCGAGCAGTACTTC
TRBV5-1,TRBD1,NA,TRBJ2-5,CASSLAGQGSETQYF,TGCGCCAGCAGCTTGGCAGGACAGGGGTCGGAGACCCAGTACTTC
TRBV6-5,NA,NA,TRBJ1-4,CASSTSTGGGEKLFF,TGTGCCAGCAGTACATCGACAGGAGGAGGTGAAAAACTGTTTTTT
TRBV29-1,NA,few,TRBJ1-1,CSVDPQGITEAFF,TGCAGCGTTGATCCACAGGGCATAACTGAAGCTTTCTTT
TRBV25-1,NA,NA,TRBJ2-7,CASSEQGSYEQYF,TGTGCCAGCAGTGAGCAGGGCTCCTACGAGCAGTACTTC
TRBV5-1,NA,NA,TRBJ2-2,CASSLDRVVTGELFF,TGCGCCAGCAGCTTGGACAGGGTGGTAACCGGGGAGCTGTTTTTT
TRBV30,NA,NA,TRBJ2-4,CAWSVRSSGARGKNIQYF,TGTGCCTGGAGTGTACGTTCATCAGGGGCGAGGGGCAAAAACATTCAGTACTTC
TRBV7-8,TRBD2,few,TRBJ2-3,CASSLSRSGGSTDTQYF,TGTGCCAGCAGCTTAAGTCGGAGCGGGGGAAGCACAGATACGCAGTATTTT
TRBV5-6,TRBD1,NA,TRBJ2-5,CASSWGTALQETQYF,TGTGCCAGCAGCTGGGGGACAGCACTCCAAGAGACCCAGTACTTC
TRBV29-1,NA,NA,TRBJ2-4,CSVEMAESIEIQYF,TGCAGCGTTGAAATGGCGGAGTCCATAGAGATTCAGTACTTC
TRBV7-9,NA,once,TRBJ2-7,CASSLTGSSYEQYF,TGTGCCAGCAGCTTAACGGGCAGCTCCTACGAGCAGTACTTC
TRBV28,TRBD1,few,TRBJ1-2,CASRRSDRARYGYTF,TGTGCCAGCAGGAGATCCGACAGGGCTCGCTATGGCTACACCTTC
TRBV14,NA,few,TRBJ1-2,CASSQVVGGGPFYGYTF,TGTGCCAGCAGCCAAGTGGTAGGAGGGGGACCATTCTATGGCTACACCTTC
TRBV9,NA,NA,TRBJ2-5,CASSVGGYLQETQYF,TGTGCCAGCAGCGTAGGAGGCTATCTCCAAGAGACCCAGTACTTC
TRBV7-9,NA,NA,TRBJ2-2,CASSLTGPGELFF,TGTGCCAGCAGCCTAACAGGGCCCGGGGAGCTGTTTTTT
TRBV19,NA,NA,TRBJ1-5,CASPSTLGRSNQPQHF,TGTGCCAGTCCTTCGACTTTAGGACGGTCTAATCAGCCCCAGCATTTT
TRBV6-5,NA,NA,TRBJ1-1,CASSYANTEAFF,TGTGCCAGCAGTTACGCGAACACTGAAGCTTTCTTT
TRBV30,NA,NA,TRBJ2-7,CAWSAGTRDEQYF,TGTGCCTGGAGCGCTGGGACCAGGGACGAGCAGTACTTC
TRBV2,NA,NA,TRBJ1-2,CASSPTEGYGYTF,TGTGCCAGCAGTCCGACAGAAGGCTATGGCTACACCTTC
TRBV13,NA,once,TRBJ1-2,CASALWGGRFFDF,TGTGCCAGCGCCCTTTGGGGGGGCCGCTTCTTTGACTTC
TRBV4-2,NA,NA,TRBJ2-6,CASSQEGGAGANVLTF,TGTGCCAGCAGCCAAGAAGGGGGGGCTGGGGCCAACGTCCTGACTTTC
TRBV29-1,NA,few,TRBJ1-4,CSVELWGVNEKLFF,TGCAGCGTTGAACTCTGGGGAGTTAATGAAAAACTGTTTTTT
TRBV6-5,NA,few,TRBJ1-5,CASSRQSGGDQPQHF,TGTGCCAGCAGTCGCCAGTCGGGGGGTGATCAGCCCCAGCATTTT
TRBV29-1,NA,NA,TRBJ2-3,CSVFGPGTDTQYF,TGCAGCGTTTTTGGCCCTGGCACAGATACGCAGTATTTT
TRBV18,NA,NA,TRBJ2-7,CASSRGSQTYEQYF,TGTGCCAGCTCCCGTGGGAGCCAAACCTACGAGCAGTACTTC
TRBV29-1,NA,NA,TRBJ2-7,CSVALRHSYEQYF,TGCAGCGTTGCACTCCGACACTCCTACGAGCAGTACTTC